Listed below are T cell receptor beta chains from one sample, sequenced in a study of T cells in Graves' hyperthyroidism and ophthalmopathy. TCRdb reprocessed the multiplex PCR reads with MiXCR, giving one entry per CDR3 protein. The profile shows 500,000 to 650,000 distinct CDR3 sequences, 13% to 15% of them singletons. The sample was blood. The receptors were gathered from a woman in her thirties or forties with Graves' hyperthyroidism. Each CDR3 is given with its conserved first and last residue. The D gene is left open where the match is weak. The size field is filled for only some rows; it gives once, few, many or a size class.

size | J | V | D | CDR3 | DNA
many | TRBJ2-3 | TRBV28 | NA | CASSLGAPDTQYF | TGTGCCAGCAGTTTAGGGGCCCCGGATACGCAGTATTTT
many | TRBJ2-7 | TRBV3-1 | TRBD1 | CASSQDRQGVYEQYF | TGTGCCAGCAGCCAAGATCGGCAGGGGGTCTACGAGCAGTACTTC
few | TRBJ2-2 | TRBV28 | NA | CASSLYHNTGELFF | TGTGCCAGCAGTTTGTATCATAACACCGGGGAGCTGTTTTTT
few | TRBJ2-7 | TRBV27 | NA | CASSLSFGRADYEQYF | TGTGCCAGCAGTTTATCGTTCGGTAGGGCGGATTACGAGCAGTACTTC
NA | TRBJ2-1 | TRBV12-3/TRBV12-4 | TRBD2 | CASSRLAGGLSYNEQFF | TGTGCCAGCAGTAGACTAGCGGGAGGACTCTCCTACAATGAGCAGTTCTTC
NA | TRBJ2-5 | TRBV28 | NA | CASRSATDMLQETQYF | TGTGCCAGCAGATCTGCAACCGACATGCTACAAGAGACCCAGTACTTC
few | TRBJ1-5 | TRBV20-1 | NA | CSARHEGQATHQPQHF | TGCAGTGCTAGACATGAGGGACAAGCTACACATCAGCCCCAGCATTTT
NA | TRBJ2-1 | TRBV7-9 | NA | CASSPLALRSYNEQFF | TGTGCCAGTTCACCCTTAGCCCTCCGCTCCTACAATGAGCAGTTCTTC
many | TRBJ1-6 | TRBV28 | NA | CASNNPRIGVRALHF | TGTGCCAGCAATAATCCTCGGATTGGTGTACGAGCCCTCCACTTT
many | TRBJ2-1 | TRBV29-1 | NA | CSAETPGPYNEQFF | TGCAGCGCTGAGACGCCCGGCCCTTACAATGAGCAGTTCTTC
NA | TRBJ2-6 | TRBV3-1 | NA | CASSRPGRPSGANVLTF | TGTGCCAGCAGCCGCCCGGGACGGCCCTCTGGGGCCAACGTCCTGACTTTC
NA | TRBJ2-1 | TRBV6-1 | TRBD2 | CASSGANNEQFF | TGTGCCAGTAGCGGGGCGAACAATGAGCAGTTCTTC
NA | TRBJ2-7 | TRBV11-3 | TRBD2 | CASSEGLAGGTYEQYF | TGTGCCAGCAGCGAAGGACTAGCGGGAGGCACGTACGAGCAGTACTTC
NA | TRBJ1-5 | TRBV6-1 | NA | CASSPLVQAYSNQPQHF | TGTGCCAGCAGCCCCTTAGTCCAGGCTTATAGCAATCAGCCCCAGCATTTT
many | TRBJ2-1 | TRBV11-2 | TRBD2 | CASSPHIAGGYNEQFF | TGTGCCAGCAGTCCTCATATAGCGGGAGGCTACAATGAGCAGTTCTTC
NA | TRBJ2-7 | TRBV9 | TRBD1 | CASSATGTGSHEQYF | TGTGCCAGCAGCGCGACCGGGACAGGGTCCCACGAGCAGTACTTC
many | TRBJ2-7 | TRBV9 | NA | CASSARDWPPAEQYF | TGTGCCAGCAGCGCCAGGGACTGGCCCCCTGCCGAGCAGTACTTC
many | TRBJ2-7 | TRBV6-1 | TRBD2 | CASSETLAGIDEQYF | TGTGCCAGCAGTGAAACACTAGCGGGAATCGACGAGCAGTACTTC
few | TRBJ2-5 | TRBV4-1 | NA | CASSQVQVSETQYF | TGCGCCAGCAGCCAAGTTCAGGTCTCAGAGACCCAGTACTTC
many | TRBJ2-7 | TRBV11-2 | TRBD1 | CASSLDRTGISYEQYF | TGTGCCAGCAGCTTAGATCGGACAGGGATTTCCTACGAGCAGTACTTC
NA | TRBJ2-5 | TRBV5-1 | TRBD2 | CASSQQLAGTQETQYF | TGCGCCAGCAGCCAGCAACTAGCGGGAACCCAAGAGACCCAGTACTTC
few | TRBJ1-2 | TRBV7-2 | NA | CASSSISQGINYGYTF | TGTGCCAGCAGCTCAATTTCCCAGGGGATTAACTATGGCTACACCTTC
NA | TRBJ2-2 | TRBV29-1 | NA | CSVVPLGTGELFF | TGCAGCGTTGTCCCCCTGGGCACCGGGGAGCTGTTTTTT
few | TRBJ1-2 | TRBV30 | TRBD1 | CAWVFKGADYGYTF | TGTGCCTGGGTTTTTAAGGGGGCTGACTATGGCTACACCTTC
many | TRBJ2-1 | TRBV12-3/TRBV12-4 | NA | CASILDPNNEQFF | TGTGCCAGCATCTTAGACCCGAACAATGAGCAGTTCTTC
few | TRBJ1-1 | TRBV19 | NA | CASSGDILLNTEAFF | TGTGCCAGTAGTGGGGACATCCTCTTGAACACTGAAGCTTTCTTT
many | TRBJ1-1 | TRBV12-3/TRBV12-4 | NA | CASLFGRINTEAFF | TGTGCCAGCTTATTCGGGAGGATTAACACTGAAGCTTTCTTT
few | TRBJ2-2 | TRBV5-1 | NA | CASEELANTGELFF | TGCGCCAGCGAAGAACTCGCGAACACCGGGGAGCTGTTTTTT
many | TRBJ1-3 | TRBV28 | NA | CASSSKVGLRTGNTIYF | TGTGCCAGTTCTTCTAAGGTGGGGTTAAGGACTGGAAACACCATATATTTT
NA | TRBJ2-1 | TRBV12-3/TRBV12-4 | TRBD2 | CASSPGTPGLAGGPYNEQFF | TGTGCCAGCAGTCCCGGGACTCCGGGACTAGCGGGAGGGCCGTACAATGAGCAGTTCTTC
few | TRBJ1-4 | TRBV5-8 | NA | CASSLDGVDEKLFF | TGTGCCAGCAGCTTGGATGGTGTTGATGAAAAACTGTTTTTT
NA | TRBJ2-1 | TRBV20-1 | NA | CSARGLNAGYNEQFF | TGCAGTGCTAGGGGACTGAACGCGGGATACAATGAGCAGTTCTTC
NA | TRBJ2-7 | TRBV7-3 | NA | CASSLSGSGTAYEQYF | TGTGCCAGCAGCTTAAGTGGCAGCGGCACCGCCTACGAGCAGTACTTC
many | TRBJ2-7 | TRBV5-8 | TRBD2 | CASSAGLAGGPTYEQYF | TGTGCCAGCAGCGCGGGACTAGCGGGAGGGCCCACCTACGAGCAGTACTTC
NA | TRBJ2-3 | TRBV20-1 | TRBD2 | CSAGTSGRQGTDTQYF | TGCAGTGCCGGGACTAGCGGGAGGCAAGGCACAGATACGCAGTATTTT
many | TRBJ1-2 | TRBV2 | NA | CASNDVLYYGYTF | TGTGCCAGCAATGACGTTCTCTACTATGGCTACACCTTC
NA | TRBJ2-2 | TRBV19 | TRBD1 | CASMGQGRNTGELFF | TGTGCCAGTATGGGACAGGGTCGGAACACCGGGGAGCTGTTTTTT
NA | TRBJ1-2 | TRBV29-1 | TRBD1 | CSVVNRGTYGYTF | TGCAGCGTTGTAAACAGGGGGACTTATGGCTACACCTTC
NA | TRBJ2-7 | TRBV7-8 | TRBD1 | CASSLGRGDRAYEQYF | TGTGCCAGCAGCTTAGGAAGAGGGGACAGGGCCTACGAGCAGTACTTC
few | TRBJ2-1 | TRBV4-1 | TRBD2 | CASTSSGTYNEQFF | TGCGCCAGCACCTCTAGCGGGACCTACAATGAGCAGTTCTTC
many | TRBJ1-6 | TRBV20-1 | TRBD1 | CSARDLRDRENSPLHF | TGCAGTGCTAGAGACCTCCGGGACAGGGAAAATTCACCCCTCCACTTT